This TCR beta chain was recorded in a study of CD4 T cells in relation to SARS-CoV-2 and coronaviruses. V shed 5 bases and J shed 3 bases, with 14 bases lying between them. This CDR3 contains 15 residues. Germline CDR1 is MDHEN and CDR2 is SYDVKM. The unexposed donors gave CD4+ T cells in about 2011-2018, prior to COVID-19. Using immunoSEQ multiplex PCR, the repertoire was profiled, and TCRdb retains in-frame clones only, with some absent. The sample records 65,000 or so clones, 75% to 90% being singletons. The origin of this receptor is a human donor in good health. The sequencing sample was made of memory CD4+ T cells from PBMCs. The genes are TRBV28 and TRBJ1-5, with D possibly TRBD1 on 5 matching bases. The CDR3 reads CASSLRQRPNQPQHF. The CDR3 DNA reads TGTGCCAGCAGTCTCCGACAGCGCCCCAATCAGCCCCAGCATTTT.